Sequencing of this T cell receptor (beta chain) was carried out in a study of early T cells in non-severe SARS-CoV-2 infection. Attached unique molecular identifiers marked individual cDNA molecules. Via MiXCR, TCRdb re-called the 5' RACE reads, giving one row per CDR3 protein. This sample has some 81,000 distinct CDR3 sequences, with roughly 9.4% found just once. Study-level results: CD4 and private specificities were missed by VDJdb matching, which favored anti-spike CD8 responses.

This clonotype has at least ten counts. Antigen specificity is unknown. Germline V gene data show CDR1 as SGHTA and CDR2 as FQGNSA. V dropped 2 bases and J dropped 0 bases, with 17 bases sitting between them. This CDR3 contains 18 residues. The sequencing input was whole blood. The clonotype originates from an adult who was a healthcare worker with PCR-confirmed SARS-CoV-2 infection or an uninfected control (not recorded which). The V call is TRBV7-2, the J call TRBJ2-1, with unresolved D. Here the CDR3 reads CASSLSRSYRASYNEQFF. CDR3 sequence (DNA): TGTGCCAGCAGCTTATCTAGGTCTTATCGGGCCTCCTACAATGAGCAGTTCTTC.